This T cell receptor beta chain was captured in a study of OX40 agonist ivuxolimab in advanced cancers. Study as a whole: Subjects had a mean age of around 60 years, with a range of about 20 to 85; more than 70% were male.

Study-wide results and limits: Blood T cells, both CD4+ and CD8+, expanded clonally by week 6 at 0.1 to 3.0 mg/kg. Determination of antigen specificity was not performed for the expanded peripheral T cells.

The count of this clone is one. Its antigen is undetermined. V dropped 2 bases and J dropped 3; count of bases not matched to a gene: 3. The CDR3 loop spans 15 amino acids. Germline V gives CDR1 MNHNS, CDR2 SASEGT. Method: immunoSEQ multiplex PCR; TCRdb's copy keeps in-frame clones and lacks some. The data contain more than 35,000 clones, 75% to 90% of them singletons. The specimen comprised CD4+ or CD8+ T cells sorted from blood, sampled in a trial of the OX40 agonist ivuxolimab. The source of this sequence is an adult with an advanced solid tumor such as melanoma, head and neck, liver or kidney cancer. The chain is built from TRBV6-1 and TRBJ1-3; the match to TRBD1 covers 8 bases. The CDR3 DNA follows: TGTGCCAGCAGTGAACAGGGGGCGCGTGGAAACACCATATATTTT. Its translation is CASSEQGARGNTIYF.